This TCR beta chain comes out of a study of CD4 and CD8 cells across lung adenocarcinoma regions. This CDR3 spans 15 amino acids. V was trimmed by 6 bases and J by 2 bases, leaving 14 bases between them. Germline loops: CDR1 SGHTA, CDR2 FQGNSA. Via MiXCR, TCRdb re-called the PCR reads, giving one row per CDR3 protein. Among under 5,000 distinct CDR3 sequences listed, about 61% were seen once. This clonotype was seen a few times. Donors had localized lung adenocarcinoma, a non-small cell lung cancer. This receptor was obtained from a male donor with lung adenocarcinoma. The CD4 and CD8 labels of this study may be unreliable. This chain links TRBV7-2 with TRBJ2-1; weak D call: TRBD2 (6 bases). The sample taken for sequencing was CD4+ T cells from the margin of a lung tumor. The CDR3 is CASSRGGGAYNEQFF. CDR3 DNA sequence: TGTGCCAGCAGTCGGGGCGGCGGGGCCTACAATGAGCAGTTCTTC.